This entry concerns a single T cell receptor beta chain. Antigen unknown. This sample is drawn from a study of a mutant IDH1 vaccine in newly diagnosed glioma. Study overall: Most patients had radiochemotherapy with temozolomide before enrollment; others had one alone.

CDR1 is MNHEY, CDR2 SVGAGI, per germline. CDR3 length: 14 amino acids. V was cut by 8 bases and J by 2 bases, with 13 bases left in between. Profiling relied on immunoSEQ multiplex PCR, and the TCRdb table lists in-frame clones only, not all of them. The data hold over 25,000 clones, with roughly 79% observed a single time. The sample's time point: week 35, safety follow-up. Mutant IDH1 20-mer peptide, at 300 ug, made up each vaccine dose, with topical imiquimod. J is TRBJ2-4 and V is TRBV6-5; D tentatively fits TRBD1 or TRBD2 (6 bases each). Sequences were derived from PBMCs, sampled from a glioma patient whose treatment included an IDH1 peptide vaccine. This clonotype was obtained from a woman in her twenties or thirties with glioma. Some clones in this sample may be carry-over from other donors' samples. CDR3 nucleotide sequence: TGTGCCAGCTCCGGGGGCGGGACCAAAAACATTCAGTACTTC. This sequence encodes CASSGGGTKNIQYF.